This T cell receptor beta chain was sequenced for a study of blood T cells in healthy people across ages. Study-wide findings and caveats: No conclusive comparison of naive versus antigen-experienced cells was possible with unsorted PBMCs.

V lost 1 base to trimming and J lost 8 bases, with 14 bases between them. Germline assignment: CDR1 LGHDT and CDR2 YNNKEL (reference sequence). The CDR3 consists of 14 residues. About this clonotype: Its antigen remains unidentified.

With a J-beta primer mix and a sample-barcoded 5' primer, a second PCR ran about 6 to 11 cycles. Each of the cDNA molecules was tagged by a template-switch adaptor with 12 random nucleotides. TCRdb fed the 5' RACE reads into MiXCR, producing one record per CDR3 protein. There are about a million distinct CDR3 sequences in the sample; roughly 43% occur only once, and about an eighth lies in the top ten. This chain links TRBV3-1 with TRBJ1-2, with D maybe TRBD1 (5 bases). Material for sequencing was blood. The source is a man aged 30-40 years in good health. The CDR3 sequence: CASSQGRGGRGYTF. CDR3 bases: TGTGCCAGCAGCCAAGGTAGGGGCGGAAGGGGCTACACCTTC. The full variable domain, with the rest looked up from reference TRBV3-1 and TRBJ1-2, is DTAVSQTPKYLVTQMGNDKSIKCEQNLGHDTMYWYKQDSKKFLKIMFSYNNKELIINETVPNRFSPKSPDKAHLNLHINSLELGDSAVYFCASSQGRGGRGYTFGSGTRLTVV.